The clone carrying this T cell receptor beta chain was seen a handful of times. Its antigen is not identified. Use of 60 Vbeta and 13 Jbeta primers characterized the PCR. Produced via immunoSEQ multiplex PCR; TCRdb's table is partial and in-frame only. The data hold around 98,000 clones, with 60% to 75% observed a single time. The sample is drawn from a study of cytomegalovirus exposure and HLA in healthy donors. Germline CDR1 and CDR2: LGHNA and YNFKEQ. The J segment lost 6 bases and the V segment lost 1 base, leaving 5 bases of the junction unmatched. The CDR3 contains 16 residues. General observations from the study: When presence/absence was analysed, sequencing depth was taken to be roughly uniform across donors. Specificity for CMV antigens was confirmed in vitro for a few of the CMV-associated chains. TCR beta V- and J-gene trimming was later associated with a missense DCLRE1C variant. Certain indistinguishable V segments, among them TRBV6-2 and TRBV6-3, were excluded.

Sequenced sample: PBMCs. The rearrangement uses TRBV4-2 and TRBJ2-2; 10 nucleotides match TRBD2. This sequence was found in a female donor in good health and CMV-seronegative. CDR3 sequence reads: CASSQGTAGGAGELFF. Written as DNA, the CDR3 is TGTGCCAGCAGCCAAGGGACAGCGGGAGGGGCCGGGGAGCTGTTTTTT.